A single sample gave rise to the 20 T cell receptor beta chains below, sequenced in a study of shared clonotypes between healthy human individuals. Sequencing was performed with immunoSEQ multiplex PCR; in TCRdb, only in-frame clones are kept and a portion is missing. Seen here are under 1 million clones, almost 95% observed once, and the top ten hold around 24%. The naive CD8 fraction comprised CD45RO-negative cells positively selected for CCR7 and excluded terminally differentiated effector memory CD45RA+ cells. The sample taken for sequencing was naive CD8+ T cells sorted from blood. Every receptor here comes from a man younger than 45 in good health.

The rearrangement links TRBV28 to TRBJ1-4; possibly TRBD1 for D (6 bases). With 6 bases removed from V and 8 bases from J, the gap between germline ends came to 25 bases. The germline V gene encodes CDR1 MDHEN and CDR2 SYDVKM. The CDR3 runs 17 residues. In DNA form, the CDR3 reads TGTGCCAGCAGCTCCGAGGCATCCGGCGTGAGGGGGGAAAAACTGTTTTTT. Translation: CASSSEASGVRGEKLFF.

The chain's CDR3 is CASSLISGQETQYF. CDR3 coding DNA: TGTGCCAGCAGCTTAATTAGCGGCCAAGAGACCCAGTACTTC. The chain joins TRBV7-9 to TRBJ2-5; TRBD2 is a possible D gene (6 bases). Trimming stripped 2 bases from V and 1 base from J, with 8 bases between. Germline V lookup: CDR1 SEHNR, CDR2 FQNEAQ (reference sequence). The CDR3 consists of 14 residues.

The chain is built from TRBV5-4 and TRBJ2-7; 11 positions match TRBD1. Germline trimming cut 4 bases from V and 4 bases from J; bases unmatched to any gene: 7. The CDR3 runs 15 residues. Germline CDR1 reads SGHNT; CDR2 reads YYREEE (reference sequence). CDR3 nucleotides: TGTGCCAGCAGCACCCGGGACAGGGGGTGGTACGAGCAGTACTTC. As protein: CASSTRDRGWYEQYF.

J is TRBJ2-5 and V is TRBV5-4; possible D gene TRBD1, 7 bases. The V end lost 2 bases, the J end lost 5 bases, and 16 bases lay between the germline ends. The germline CDR1 and CDR2 sequences are SGHNT and YYREEE (reference sequence). The CDR3 is made up of 15 amino acids. In nucleotides, the CDR3 is TGTGCCAGCAGCTTCAGGAGCAGGGGGGATGAGACCCAGTACTTC. This encodes CASSFRSRGDETQYF.

This chain links TRBV28 with TRBJ1-5; no reliable D call. CDR1 is MDHEN, CDR2 SYDVKM, per germline. The V end was cut by 3 bases, the J end by 4 bases, with 10 bases between. This CDR3 is built from 14 residues. CDR3 nucleotide sequence: TGTGCCAGCAGTTTTTGGGATACTAATCAGCCCCAGCATTTT. This sequence encodes CASSFWDTNQPQHF.

The chain recombines TRBV6-5 with TRBJ1-5; D gene ambiguous. The ends were cut back, 5 bases at V and 4 bases at J, with 9 bases in the middle. Germline V gene data show CDR1 as MNHEY and CDR2 as SVGAGI. The CDR3 is 13 residues long. In nucleotides, the CDR3 is TGTGCCAGCAGTGACGGGTCTAATCAGCCCCAGCATTTT. It is translated as CASSDGSNQPQHF.

The chain employs TRBV7-9 and TRBJ2-5; TRBD1 aligns across 7 bases. Germline V gene data show CDR1 as SEHNR and CDR2 as FQNEAQ (reference sequence). This CDR3 contains 16 residues. Germline trimming cut 6 bases from V and 4 bases from J; bases unmatched to any gene: 14. CDR3 loop: CASSSWRQGPLETQYF. Written as DNA, the CDR3 is TGTGCCAGCAGTTCGTGGAGACAGGGCCCACTAGAGACCCAGTACTTC.

The rearrangement uses TRBV5-4 and TRBJ2-7, with 9 nucleotides matching TRBD2. The J segment lost 0 bases and the V segment lost 1 base, leaving 5 bases of the junction unmatched. Germline assignment: CDR1 SGHNT and CDR2 YYREEE (reference sequence). This CDR3 is built from 16 residues. This chain's CDR3 is CASSLLTSGPSYEQYF. In nucleotides, the CDR3 is TGTGCCAGCAGCTTGTTAACTAGCGGGCCCTCCTACGAGCAGTACTTC.

The chain combines TRBV10-2 with TRBJ2-5; D might be TRBD2 (6 bases). The last part of the DNA fits TRBJ2-7 better; the J call may be wrong. This CDR3 is 15 amino acids long. Germline assignment: CDR1 WSHSY and CDR2 SAAADI. The CDR3: CASSEDRDSTYEQYF. The DNA for the CDR3 is TGCGCCAGCAGTGAGGACCGGGACTCAACCTACGAGCAGTACTTC.

With regard to this clone: In the same sample, other DNA sequences code for this CDR3. The V and J genes are TRBV30 and TRBJ2-1; no clear D gene. The germline CDR1 and CDR2 sequences are GTSNPN and SVGIG (reference sequence). This CDR3 region has 11 residues. The V gene lost 3 bases and the J gene lost 7 bases, with 7 bases spanning the gap. The DNA for the CDR3 is TGTGCCTGGAGCGATGGGAATGAGCAGTTCTTC. Its protein product is CAWSDGNEQFF.

The genes are TRBV28 and TRBJ2-2; D not resolved. This CDR3 contains 13 residues. Germline V CDR1 and CDR2: MDHEN, SYDVKM. The V end was cut by 5 bases, the J end by 5 bases, with 9 bases between. CDR3 sequence (DNA): TGTGCCAGCAGTATATCCTGGACCGGGGAGCTGTTTTTT. It translates to CASSISWTGELFF.

V gene TRBV27 combines with J gene TRBJ1-2, with a tentative D call TRBD1 (5 bases). V lost 6 bases, J lost 3 bases, and 14 bases lay in between. The length of the CDR3 is 14 residues. Germline values: CDR1 MNHEY, CDR2 SMNVEV (reference sequence). CDR3 DNA sequence: TGTGCCAGCAGATCGGGACTAAAGCACTATGGCTACACCTTC. Translated: CASRSGLKHYGYTF.

This rearrangement joins TRBV28 to TRBJ1-5; 9 positions agree with TRBD1. The CDR3 is made up of 17 amino acids. The junction had 10 bases not matched to a gene; V was cut back by 0 bases and J by 7 bases. CDR1 and CDR2 (germline): MDHEN, SYDVKM. The CDR3 DNA sequence: TGTGCCAGCAGTTTATGGGACAGGGGCGTGCCAAGGCAGCCCCAGCATTTT. It specifies CASSLWDRGVPRQPQHF.

The V call is TRBV6-5, the J call TRBJ1-2; D may be TRBD1 (5 bases). V dropped 2 bases and J dropped 8 bases, with 12 bases sitting between them. Germline CDR1 MNHEY, CDR2 SVGAGI. There are 13 residues in the CDR3. The chain's CDR3 is CASSYGQRGGYTF. The CDR3 DNA reads as TGTGCCAGCAGTTACGGACAAAGGGGAGGCTACACCTTC.

The chain uses TRBV2 and TRBJ1-5; D not certain. The length of the CDR3 is 16 residues. V was pared by 3 bases and J by 2 bases, with 14 bases between. CDR1 and CDR2 from the germline V gene are SNHLY and FYNNEI. For the CDR3, the DNA is TGTGCCAGCAGTGATTTAGAGCCGGCCGGCAATCAGCCCCAGCATTTT. It encodes CASSDLEPAGNQPQHF.

The V call is TRBV13, the J call TRBJ2-3, with TRBD1 matching over 7 bases. Germline V gene data show CDR1 as PRHDT and CDR2 as FYEKMQ (reference sequence). Trimming took 4 bases from V and 4 from J; bases not matched to a gene: 5. This CDR3 has 14 residues. This chain's CDR3 is CASSYDRAADTQYF. The CDR3 bases are TGTGCCAGCAGCTACGACAGGGCAGCAGATACGCAGTATTTT.

The rearrangement joins TRBV10-2 to TRBJ1-3; D call uncertain. Trimming took off 5 bases at V and 0 bases at J, with 14 bases between the two ends. The length of the CDR3 is 16 residues. Germline V gene data show CDR1 as WSHSY and CDR2 as SAAADI. The DNA of the CDR3 is TGCGCCAGCAGTCAATCAGGTCCTAACTCTGGAAACACCATATATTTT. Translated: CASSQSGPNSGNTIYF.

This chain joins TRBV2 and TRBJ1-3; tentative D call: TRBD1 (5 bases). Trimming shortened V by 8 bases and J by 4 bases, and 12 bases separated the two germline ends. Germline CDR1 is SNHLY and CDR2 is FYNNEI. The CDR3 length is 13 residues. CDR3 DNA: TGTGCCAGCGCTGGGGGTTCCGGAAACACCATATATTTT. Translating gives CASAGGSGNTIYF.

Details on this clone: The same CDR3 can be traced to other DNA sequences in this sample. The J gene is TRBJ1-1, the V gene TRBV7-9, with D possibly matching TRBD1 (5 bases). This CDR3 contains 13 residues. Trimming took 1 base from V and 6 from J, leaving 9 bases between them. CDR1 SEHNR and CDR2 FQNEAQ come from the germline V gene (reference sequence). In DNA form, the CDR3 reads TGTGCCAGCAGCTTAGAGGGGTCGCCTGAAGCTTTCTTT. Translating gives CASSLEGSPEAFF.

This sequence joins TRBV14 and TRBJ2-7, with D unclear. V dropped 4 bases and J dropped 4 bases, with 17 bases sitting between them. The CDR3 extends over 15 amino acids. CDR1 and CDR2 (germline): SGHDN, FVKESK. In DNA, the CDR3 is TGTGCCAGCAGCCCGTACCCTTTAGGCTCATACGAGCAGTACTTC. Protein: CASSPYPLGSYEQYF.